This T cell receptor beta chain is drawn from a study of shared clonotypes between healthy human individuals. Remarks on this clone: Its antigen is undetermined.

Selected positively for CCR7 and CD45RO-negative, naive CD8 cells excluded terminally differentiated effector memory CD45RA+ cells. All the donors were Caucasian adults who lived in Nashville, Tennessee. The CDR3 is 16 residues long. CDR1 and CDR2 (germline): SGHNT, YYREEE (reference sequence). With V trimmed by 6 bases and J by 3 bases, 7 bases remained unmatched. Overall study findings and caveats: What naive subsets generally showed was a larger estimated richness than memory subsets showed. Generation of non-shared clonotypes was less probable than generation of clonotypes shared by all four donors.

Repertoires were generated with immunoSEQ multiplex PCR, while TCRdb's copy carries only in-frame clones and drops some. The table shows about 1,900,000 clones, with approximately 94% occurring only once. This sequence joins TRBV5-4 and TRBJ2-5; 14 nucleotides align to TRBD2. The specimen was naive CD8+ T cells sorted from blood. The TCR sequence derives from a man in his late teens or twenties in good health. The CDR3 spells CASTFPGLAGEETQYF. The CDR3, as DNA: TGTGCCAGCACCTTTCCGGGACTAGCGGGGGAAGAGACCCAGTACTTC.